Following are 9 T cell receptor beta chains from one sample sequenced in a study of blood T cell repertoires in COVID-19. Data came from immunoSEQ multiplex PCR; TCRdb stores just in-frame clones and leaves some out. The data show around 300,000 clones, approximately 89% seen once. The sequenced material came from PBMCs or T cells enriched from blood (not recorded which). The origin of the receptors is a man aged 30-40 years who had recovered from COVID-19.

The CDR3 sequence is CAWSGTGDQPQHF. In DNA, the CDR3 is TGTGCCTGGAGTGGGACAGGGGATCAGCCCCAGCATTTT. The chain combines TRBV30 with TRBJ1-5; 9 positions match TRBD1. Germline CDR1 and CDR2: GTSNPN and SVGIG (reference sequence). V lost 1 base to trimming and J lost 5 bases; unmatched junction nucleotides: 0. The CDR3 covers 13 residues.

This clone is a singleton in its sample. The gene calls are TRBV27 and TRBJ2-3; 7 bases align to TRBD2. V gave up 3 bases and J gave up 2 bases; unmatched junction bases: 14. Germline V gene lookup returns CDR1 MNHEY and CDR2 SMNVEV (reference sequence). CDR3 length: 18 amino acids. DNA for the CDR3: TGTGCCAGCAGTTTTACAGCGGGGAAGGCCAAGAACACAGATACGCAGTATTTT. Residues: CASSFTAGKAKNTDTQYF.

The chain recombines TRBV2 with TRBJ2-3, with TRBD2 as a possible D gene (5 bases). The CDR3 runs to 16 residues. V lost 0 bases to trimming and J lost 2 bases, with 12 bases between them. The germline CDR1 and CDR2 sequences are SNHLY and FYNNEI. The CDR3: CASSEALTTSTDTQYF. DNA for the CDR3: TGTGCCAGCAGTGAAGCGTTGACTACATCCACAGATACGCAGTATTTT.

A few counts support this clone. The rearrangement joins TRBV6-4 to TRBJ2-6; TRBD2 might be the D (5 bases). In germline, CDR1 is MRHNA, CDR2 SNTAGT. V was shortened by 0 bases and J by 0 bases, with 6 bases between the two germline ends. The CDR3 covers 16 residues. Here the CDR3 DNA reads TGTGCCAGCAGTGACTCGGAGGTCTCTGGGGCCAACGTCCTGACTTTC. Translation gives CASSDSEVSGANVLTF.

J is TRBJ2-4 and V is TRBV2, with D possibly matching TRBD1 (6 bases). The CDR3 totals 12 residues. Germline CDR1 and CDR2: SNHLY and FYNNEI. V gave up 5 bases and J gave up 8 bases, with 10 bases separating them. The CDR3 DNA reads as TGTGCCAGCAGTCGCCGACAGGACATTCAGTACTTC. Amino acids: CASSRRQDIQYF.

This clone has a single count. This chain uses TRBV12-3 or TRBV12-4 with TRBJ2-5; unclear D gene. This CDR3 is 12 amino acids long. Trimming stripped 7 bases from V and 0 bases from J, with 6 bases between. CDR3 sequence: CASTNNQETQYF. The CDR3 region has the DNA TGTGCCAGCACCAACAACCAAGAGACCCAGTACTTC.

This chain joins TRBV2 and TRBJ2-7; 9 bases line up with TRBD2. The CDR3 runs 15 residues. With 1 base clipped from V and 0 bases from J, the junction kept 1 base outside the gene matches. Germline V CDR1 and CDR2: SNHLY, FYNNEI. CDR3 coding DNA: TGTGCCAGCAGTGAAGAGACTAGCGGCTCCTACGAGCAGTACTTC. Translation: CASSEETSGSYEQYF.

As concerns this clone: This same CDR3 is encoded by further DNA sequences in the sample. V and J are TRBV7-9 and TRBJ1-5, with 7 nucleotides matching TRBD1. CDR1 and CDR2 from the germline V gene are SEHNR and FQNEAQ (reference sequence). Trimming cost V 5 bases and J 0 bases; bases outside gene matches: 4. CDR3 length equals 15 residues. Here the CDR3 reads CASSRTGDSNQPQHF. The CDR3 DNA reads as TGTGCCAGCAGCCGAACAGGGGATAGCAATCAGCCCCAGCATTTT.

The chain uses TRBV5-1 and TRBJ2-7, with TRBD2 identical over 7 bases. The ends lost 0 bases at V and 2 bases at J; junction bases unmatched: 2. CDR3 size: 14 residues. Per germline, CDR1 SGHRS and CDR2 YFSETQ. The CDR3 region has the DNA TGCGCCAGCAGCTTGGGGGGGGGACCCTACGAGCAGTACTTC. Translating it yields CASSLGGGPYEQYF. Full variable domain (rest looked up from reference TRBV5-1 and TRBJ2-7): KAGVTQTPRYLIKTRGQQVTLSCSPISGHRSVSWYQQTPGQGLQFLFEYFSETQRNKGNFPGRFSGRQFSNSRSEMNVSTLELGDSALYLCASSLGGGPYEQYFGPGTRLTVT.